The clone carrying this TCR beta chain was counted a single time. Its matching antigen is unknown. This sample is part of a study of CD8+ T cells in alopecia areata. Study overall: Tofacitinib was given for 6 to 18 months, then stopped for 6 months. Whole-study results and caveats: TCR sharing was clearer in mice than between patients, perhaps partly owing to patient HLA diversity.

Sequencing used cDNA as its template, made by extracting RNA and reverse transcribing it. Profiled with immunoSEQ multiplex PCR; TCRdb holds only in-frame clones, not every one. Here the sample spans 150,000 to 200,000 clones, over 55% being singletons. Specified treatment: oral pan-JAK inhibitor, 5-10 mg twice daily. Separation by sorting yielded CD4+ and CD8+ T cells from PBMCs. CDR3 length equals 17 residues. The V segment lost 4 bases and the J segment 2 bases; nucleotides outside the gene matches: 13. From germline, CDR1 is LNHDA and CDR2 SQIVND (reference sequence). The V and J genes are TRBV19 and TRBJ1-2; 7 nucleotides align to TRBD1. Here the sequenced sample was CD4+ T cells sorted from blood, taken at week 24, from a patient treated with tofacitinib. The sequence derives from a human donor with alopecia areata. In DNA form, the CDR3 reads TGTGCCAGTAGTACCAGAGCCCGACAGGGTATCAACTATGGCTACACCTTC. The encoded protein is CASSTRARQGINYGYTF.